Detailed here is one TCR beta chain. Its antigen is currently unknown. The study ran its PCR with 60 Vbeta and 13 Jbeta primers. Libraries were prepared by immunoSEQ multiplex PCR; TCRdb keeps only in-frame clonotypes and omits some of them. This table has some 180,000 clones, around 77% appearing once. Germline CDR1 SNHLY, CDR2 FYNNEI. This CDR3 is 15 amino acids long. V was pared by 5 bases and J by 8 bases, with 14 bases of the junction left unmatched. These data come from a study of cytomegalovirus exposure and HLA in healthy donors. The wider study: Among 150 million to 200 million T cells, an earlier analysis found roughly 120 million unique TCR beta sequences. Study results and limitations: Indistinguishability led to the exclusion of some V segments, TRBV6-2 and TRBV6-3 included. A link between a missense DCLRE1C variant and TCR beta V- and J-gene trimming emerged from a later analysis. In an earlier analysis, about 90% or about 30%: the productive usage of most TCR beta V segments.

The clonotype comes from a woman in her 30s in good health and CMV-seronegative. The V gene is TRBV2, the J gene TRBJ1-2; TRBD1 matches at 7 bases. The specimen was PBMCs. CDR3 nucleotide sequence: TGTGCCAGCAGTAAGGACAGGCCCAACTATGGAGGCTACACCTTC. Its protein is CASSKDRPNYGGYTF.